The 21 T cell receptor beta chains below come from one sample, sequenced in a study of OX40 agonist ivuxolimab in advanced cancers. Generated by immunoSEQ multiplex PCR, the TCRdb table keeps only in-frame clones and is missing some. The sample lists around 71,000 clones, approximately 86% occurring once. Here the sequenced sample was CD4+ or CD8+ T cells sorted from blood, taken in a trial of the OX40 agonist ivuxolimab. The receptor source for this set is an adult with an advanced solid tumor such as melanoma, head and neck, liver or kidney cancer.

This rearrangement joins TRBV29-1 to TRBJ2-1; no clear D gene. Germline-derived CDR1 and CDR2 are SQVTM and ANQGSEA. The CDR3 length is 13 residues. Trimming removed 4 bases at V and 0 bases at J, with 7 bases between. In DNA, the CDR3 is TGCAGCGTTGCGGCAGTCTCCTACAATGAGCAGTTCTTC. This translates into CSVAAVSYNEQFF.

The CDR3 DNA reads TGTGCCAGCAGCGAGAGAGGCTCCTATAATTCACCCCTCCACTTT. It codes for CASSERGSYNSPLHF. The J gene is TRBJ1-6, the V gene TRBV7-2; no reliable D call. The CDR3 is 15 amino acids. V was trimmed by 5 bases and J by 0 bases, leaving 8 bases between them. CDR1 and CDR2 from the germline V gene are SGHTA and FQGNSA.

V and J are TRBV5-1 and TRBJ2-1; 9 nucleotides match TRBD2. The J segment lost 4 bases and the V segment lost 3 bases, leaving 5 bases of the junction unmatched. This CDR3 is built from 15 residues. Looked up from germline, CDR1 is SGHRS and CDR2 is YFSETQ. In DNA form, the CDR3 reads TGCGCCAGCAGCTACCCTAGCGGGGTATACAATGAGCAGTTCTTC. This encodes CASSYPSGVYNEQFF.

The chain has TRBV18 and TRBJ2-1, with TRBD2 matching 13 bases. Germline CDR1 and CDR2: KGHSH and LQKENI. The CDR3 has 17 amino acids. Unmatched junction bases numbered 15, after V lost 4 bases and J lost 12 bases. In DNA form, the CDR3 reads TGTGCCAGCTCACTGCCGGGACTAGCGGGACCTACTTCAGGGCAGTTCTTC. This codes for CASSLPGLAGPTSGQFF.

The chain links TRBV18 to TRBJ2-7; 10 positions agree with TRBD1. Looked up from germline, CDR1 is KGHSH and CDR2 is LQKENI. The V segment lost 4 bases and the J segment 2 bases; nucleotides outside the gene matches: 5. The CDR3 totals 15 residues. CDR3 loop: CASSLDRGRPYEQYF. The CDR3 DNA reads TGTGCCAGCTCACTAGACAGGGGGCGACCCTACGAGCAGTACTTC.

This chain links TRBV19 with TRBJ2-7; D may correspond to TRBD1 or TRBD2 (5 bases each). Trimming left V 6 bases short and J 3 bases short, with 18 bases between. From germline, CDR1 is LNHDA and CDR2 SQIVND (reference sequence). This CDR3 has 15 residues. CDR3 nucleotide sequence: TGTGCCAGTAGACCTCGGGGCGGCAACCACTACGAGCAGTACTTC. Translated: CASRPRGGNHYEQYF.

This chain joins TRBV4-1 and TRBJ2-2; D remains ambiguous. The CDR3 extends over 15 amino acids. Trimming left V 1 base short and J 0 bases short, with 6 bases between. CDR1 is MGHRA, CDR2 YSYEKL, per germline. CDR3 amino acids: CASSQGPANTGELFF. DNA for the CDR3: TGCGCCAGCAGCCAAGGTCCCGCGAACACCGGGGAGCTGTTTTTT.

The chain employs TRBV5-1 and TRBJ2-5; 7 nucleotides line up with TRBD2. V lost 0 bases to trimming and J lost 4 bases; unmatched junction nucleotides: 9. The CDR3 length is 16 residues. Germline-derived CDR1 and CDR2 are SGHRS and YFSETQ. The CDR3 DNA reads as TGCGCCAGCAGCTTGGTGCTAGCGGAGATGGGAGAGACCCAGTACTTC. The encoded protein is CASSLVLAEMGETQYF.

This chain uses TRBV7-9 with TRBJ2-7, with 8 bases fitting TRBD2. The CDR3 length is 14 residues. With V trimmed by 7 bases and J by 2 bases, 7 bases remained unmatched. Germline V CDR1 and CDR2: SEHNR, FQNEAQ (reference sequence). CDR3 loop: CASNRAGAAYEQYF. The CDR3, as DNA: TGTGCCAGCAATCGAGCGGGAGCGGCCTACGAGCAGTACTTC.

The V gene is TRBV6-6, the J gene TRBJ2-7, with 11 bases matching TRBD1. J lost 3 bases, V lost 0 bases, and 1 base had no gene match. The CDR3 has 15 amino acids. Germline V gene sequence: CDR1 MNHNY, CDR2 SVGAGI (reference sequence). CDR3 sequence: CASSYSGQGVYEQYF. The CDR3, as DNA: TGTGCCAGCAGTTACTCGGGACAGGGGGTCTACGAGCAGTACTTC.

This chain uses TRBV7-8 with TRBJ1-2; possibly TRBD1 for D (6 bases). In germline, CDR1 is SGHVS, CDR2 FQNEAQ. The CDR3 has 11 amino acids. Trimming pared 6 bases from V and 7 bases from J, leaving 9 bases between. This CDR3 reads CASSWGAGYTF. The DNA of the CDR3 is TGTGCCAGCAGTTGGGGGGCTGGCTACACCTTC.

J is TRBJ2-4 and V is TRBV6-5; the D gene is possibly TRBD2 (7 bases). The CDR3 length is 14 residues. Trimming pared 2 bases from V and 8 bases from J, leaving 13 bases between. Germline V gene lookup returns CDR1 MNHEY and CDR2 SVGAGI. In DNA form, the CDR3 reads TGTGCCAGCAGTTACGGAGGGGGAGGGGACATTCAGTACTTC. This codes for CASSYGGGGDIQYF.

About this clone itself: Additional DNA sequences in this sample encode the identical CDR3. This chain uses TRBV7-9 with TRBJ1-5; D is ambiguous. This CDR3 contains 13 residues. The germline V gene has CDR1 SEHNR and CDR2 FQNEAQ (reference sequence). V shed 1 base and J shed 0 bases, with 1 base lying between them. CDR3 region: CASSLDSNQPQHF. The CDR3 DNA follows: TGTGCCAGCAGCTTAGATAGCAATCAGCCCCAGCATTTT.

This chain uses TRBV12-1 with TRBJ1-1. TRBV12-1 has pseudogene status. There are 15 residues in the CDR3. The CDR3 DNA follows: TGTGCCAGCAGCTATTGTCCGGGACGGACCACTGAAGCTTTCTTT. This codes for CASSYCPGRTTEAFF.

The V and J genes are TRBV19 and TRBJ2-2, with 9 bases fitting TRBD1. The CDR3 covers 15 residues. The ends lost 4 bases at V and 5 bases at J; junction bases unmatched: 5. Per germline, CDR1 LNHDA and CDR2 SQIVND (reference sequence). The CDR3 is CASSKDRGGTGELFF. CDR3 bases: TGTGCCAGTAGTAAGGACAGGGGAGGTACCGGGGAGCTGTTTTTT.

The CDR3 protein is CASASGSDTEAFF. In DNA form, the CDR3 reads TGTGCCAGCGCCTCGGGATCGGACACTGAAGCTTTCTTT. The chain has TRBV28 and TRBJ1-1; no clear D gene. The germline V gene encodes CDR1 MDHEN and CDR2 SYDVKM. This CDR3 is 13 amino acids long. V was cut by 8 bases and J by 3 bases, with 13 bases left in between.

The V and J genes are TRBV30 and TRBJ2-3, with 8 bases fitting TRBD1. V lost 5 bases and J lost 4; bases outside the gene matches: 5. Germline V gene lookup returns CDR1 GTSNPN and CDR2 SVGIG (reference sequence). The length of the CDR3 is 13 residues. The CDR3: CAWGTGRSDTQYF. The CDR3 region has the DNA TGTGCCTGGGGGACAGGCAGGTCAGATACGCAGTATTTT. Full variable domain (outside the CDR3, taken from reference TRBV30 and TRBJ2-3): SQTIHQWPATLVQPVGSPLSLECTVEGTSNPNLYWYRQAAGRGLQLLFYSVGIGQISSEVPQNLSASRPQDRQFILSSKKLLLSDSGFYLCAWGTGRSDTQYFGPGTRLTVL.

The chain combines TRBV14 with TRBJ2-3; D might be TRBD2 (6 bases). Germline CDR1 and CDR2: SGHDN and FVKESK. V was clipped by 1 base and J by 0 bases, with 11 bases between them. The CDR3 spans 16 residues. The CDR3 nucleotides read TGTGCCAGCAGCCAAGTTCTAGCGCCAAGCACAGATACGCAGTATTTT. Its protein product is CASSQVLAPSTDTQYF.

The J gene is TRBJ2-3, the V gene TRBV12-2; TRBD2 was called by the table and not checked on the DNA. TRBV12-2 is an annotated pseudogene. This CDR3 region has 16 residues. CDR3 amino acids: CASRPRTSGFTDTQYF. The CDR3 DNA is TGTGCAAGTCGCCCGCGGACTAGCGGATTCACAGATACGCAGTATTTT.

The chain is built from TRBV7-2 and TRBJ1-5; 9 positions match TRBD1. Germline V CDR1 and CDR2: SGHTA, FQGNSA. The CDR3 is 15 amino acids. Unmatched junction bases numbered 0, after V lost 3 bases and J lost 0 bases. CDR3 bases: TGTGCCAGCAGCTTGACAGGGGGTAGCAATCAGCCCCAGCATTTT. Protein: CASSLTGGSNQPQHF.

The rearrangement links TRBV10-2 to TRBJ1-1; D is uncertain. Deletions cut 8 bases from V and 2 bases from J, with 9 bases between. CDR1 and CDR2 (germline): WSHSY, SAAADI. The CDR3 loop spans 12 amino acids. The CDR3, as DNA: TGCGCCAGCGCCCCCGGCAACACTGAAGCTTTCTTT. It is translated as CASAPGNTEAFF.